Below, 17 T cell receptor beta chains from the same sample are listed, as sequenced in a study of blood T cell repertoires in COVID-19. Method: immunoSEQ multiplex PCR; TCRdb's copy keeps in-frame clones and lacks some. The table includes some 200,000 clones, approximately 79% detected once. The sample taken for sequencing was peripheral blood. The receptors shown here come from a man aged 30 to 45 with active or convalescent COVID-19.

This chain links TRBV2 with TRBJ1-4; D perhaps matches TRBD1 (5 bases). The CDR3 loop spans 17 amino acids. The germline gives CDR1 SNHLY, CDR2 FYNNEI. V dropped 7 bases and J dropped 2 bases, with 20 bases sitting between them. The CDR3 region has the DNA TGTGCCAGCACCGACTCAGGGCGGCGATGGACTAATGAAAAACTGTTTTTT. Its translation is CASTDSGRRWTNEKLFF.

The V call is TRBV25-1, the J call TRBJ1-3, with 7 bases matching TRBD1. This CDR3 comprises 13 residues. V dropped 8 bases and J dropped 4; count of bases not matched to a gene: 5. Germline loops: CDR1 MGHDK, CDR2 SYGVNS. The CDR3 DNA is TGTGCCAGCGGGGGGACAGACGGAAACACCATATATTTT. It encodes CASGGTDGNTIYF.

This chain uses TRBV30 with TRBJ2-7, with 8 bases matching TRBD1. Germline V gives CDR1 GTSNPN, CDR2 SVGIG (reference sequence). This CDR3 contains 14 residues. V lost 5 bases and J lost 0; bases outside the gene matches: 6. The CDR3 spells CAWGQGSYSYEQYF. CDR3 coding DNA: TGTGCCTGGGGACAGGGCTCCTACTCCTACGAGCAGTACTTC.

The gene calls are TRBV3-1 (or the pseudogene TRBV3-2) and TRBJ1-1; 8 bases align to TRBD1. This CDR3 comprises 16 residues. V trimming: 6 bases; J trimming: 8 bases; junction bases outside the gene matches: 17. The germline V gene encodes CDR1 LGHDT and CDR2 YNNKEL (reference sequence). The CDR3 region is CASSPSDRGGSGEAFF. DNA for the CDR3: TGTGCCAGCAGTCCGTCCGACAGGGGTGGATCGGGCGAAGCTTTCTTT.

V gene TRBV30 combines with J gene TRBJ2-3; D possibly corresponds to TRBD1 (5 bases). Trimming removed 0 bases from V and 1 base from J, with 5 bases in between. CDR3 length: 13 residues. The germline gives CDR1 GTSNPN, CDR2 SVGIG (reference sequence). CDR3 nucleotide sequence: TGTGCCTGGAGTGTAGGGGGCACAGATACGCAGTATTTT. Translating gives CAWSVGGTDTQYF. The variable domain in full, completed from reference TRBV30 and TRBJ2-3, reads SQTIHQWPATLVQPVGSPLSLECTVEGTSNPNLYWYRQAAGRGLQLLFYSVGIGQISSEVPQNLSASRPQDRQFILSSKKLLLSDSGFYLCAWSVGGTDTQYFGPGTRLTVL.

The CDR3 protein is CASGRDRGWEQYV. CDR3 in DNA: TGTGCCAGTGGTAGGGACAGGGGATGGGAGCAGTACGTC. The rearrangement joins TRBV5-4 to TRBJ2-7; 10 bases line up with TRBD1. The CDR3 covers 13 residues. The J segment lost 7 bases and the V segment lost 8 bases, leaving 9 bases of the junction unmatched. The germline V gene encodes CDR1 SGHNT and CDR2 YYREEE (reference sequence).

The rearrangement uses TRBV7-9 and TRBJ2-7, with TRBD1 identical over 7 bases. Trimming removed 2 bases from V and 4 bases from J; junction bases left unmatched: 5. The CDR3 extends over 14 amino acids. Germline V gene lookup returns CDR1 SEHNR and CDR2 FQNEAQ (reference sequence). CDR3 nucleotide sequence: TGTGCCAGCAGCTTACAGGGGGTGGCGTACGAGCAGTACTTC. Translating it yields CASSLQGVAYEQYF. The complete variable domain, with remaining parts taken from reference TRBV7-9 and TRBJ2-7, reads DTGVSQNPRHKITKRGQNVTFRCDPISEHNRLYWYRQTLGQGPEFLTYFQNEAQLEKSRLLSDRFSAERPKGSFSTLEIQRTEQGDSAMYLCASSLQGVAYEQYFGPGTRLTVT.

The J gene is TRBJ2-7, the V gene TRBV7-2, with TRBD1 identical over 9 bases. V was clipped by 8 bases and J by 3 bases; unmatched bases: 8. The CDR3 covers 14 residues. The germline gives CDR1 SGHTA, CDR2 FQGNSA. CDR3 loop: CASDLGTGFYEQYF. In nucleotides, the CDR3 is TGTGCCAGCGACTTGGGGACAGGGTTCTACGAGCAGTACTTC.

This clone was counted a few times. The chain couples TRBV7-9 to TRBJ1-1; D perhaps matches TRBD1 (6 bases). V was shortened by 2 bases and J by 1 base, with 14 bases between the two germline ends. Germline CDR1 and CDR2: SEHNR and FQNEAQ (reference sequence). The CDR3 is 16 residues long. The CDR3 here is CASSLKLGQRNTEAFF. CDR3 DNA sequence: TGTGCCAGCAGCTTAAAGTTAGGACAGAGGAACACTGAAGCTTTCTTT.

The CDR3, as DNA: TGTGCCAGCAGCTTAGTTACTAGCGGTTTTTCCACAGATACGCAGTATTTT. This gives the protein CASSLVTSGFSTDTQYF. The chain combines TRBV11-2 with TRBJ2-3; 8 bases are shared with TRBD2. The CDR3 is made up of 17 amino acids. V gave up 1 base and J gave up 2 bases; unmatched junction bases: 8. The germline CDR1 and CDR2 sequences are SGHAT and FQNNGV. Using reference TRBV11-2 and TRBJ2-3 for the parts outside the CDR3, the full variable domain is EAGVAQSPRYKIIEKRQSVAFWCNPISGHATLYWYQQILGQGPKLLIQFQNNGVVDDSQLPKDRFSAERLKGVDSTLKIQPAKLEDSAVYLCASSLVTSGFSTDTQYFGPGTRLTVL.

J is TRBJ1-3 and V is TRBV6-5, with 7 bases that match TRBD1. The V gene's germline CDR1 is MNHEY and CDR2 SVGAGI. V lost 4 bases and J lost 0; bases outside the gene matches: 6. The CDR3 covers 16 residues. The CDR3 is CASSSGQVSSGNTIYF. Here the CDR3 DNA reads TGTGCCAGCAGTTCCGGACAGGTTAGCTCTGGAAACACCATATATTTT.

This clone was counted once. CDR3 DNA: TGTGCCAGTACCCTTCGGGTCACCGAGCAGTACGTC. Amino acids: CASTLRVTEQYV. The chain has TRBV19 and TRBJ2-7; D unclear. The CDR3 extends over 12 amino acids. Trimming pared 7 bases from V and 6 bases from J, leaving 13 bases between. The germline gives CDR1 LNHDA, CDR2 SQIVND (reference sequence).

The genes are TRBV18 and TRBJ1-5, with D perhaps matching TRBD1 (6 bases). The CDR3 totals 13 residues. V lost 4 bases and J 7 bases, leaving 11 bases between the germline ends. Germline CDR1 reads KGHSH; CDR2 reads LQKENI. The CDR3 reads CASSRTDSQPQHF. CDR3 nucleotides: TGTGCCAGCTCACGGACGGACAGCCAGCCCCAGCATTTT.

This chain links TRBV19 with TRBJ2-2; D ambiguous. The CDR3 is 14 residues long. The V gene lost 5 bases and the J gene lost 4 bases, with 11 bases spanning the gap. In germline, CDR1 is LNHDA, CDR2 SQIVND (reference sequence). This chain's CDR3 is CASSLSASTGELFF. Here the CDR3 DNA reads TGTGCCAGTAGTCTGAGCGCGAGCACCGGGGAGCTGTTTTTT.

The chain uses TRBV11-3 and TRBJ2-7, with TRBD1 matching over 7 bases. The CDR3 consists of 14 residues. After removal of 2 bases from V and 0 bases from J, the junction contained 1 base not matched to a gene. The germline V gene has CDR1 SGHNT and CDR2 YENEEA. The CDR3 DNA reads TGTGCCAGCAGCTTAAGGGACAGCTCCTACGAGCAGTACTTC. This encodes CASSLRDSSYEQYF.

CDR3 coding DNA: TGCGCCAGCAGCGGATCGTCTGGAGGGGGCAGCGAGCAGTACTTC. Encoded protein: CASSGSSGGGSEQYF. This chain joins TRBV5-1 and TRBJ2-7; a possible D gene is TRBD1 (7 bases). The germline CDR1 and CDR2 sequences are SGHRS and YFSETQ. CDR3 length equals 15 residues. V lost 4 bases and J lost 6, with 20 bases in between. Complete variable domain (other parts from reference TRBV5-1 and TRBJ2-7): KAGVTQTPRYLIKTRGQQVTLSCSPISGHRSVSWYQQTPGQGLQFLFEYFSETQRNKGNFPGRFSGRQFSNSRSEMNVSTLELGDSALYLCASSGSSGGGSEQYFGPGTRLTVT.

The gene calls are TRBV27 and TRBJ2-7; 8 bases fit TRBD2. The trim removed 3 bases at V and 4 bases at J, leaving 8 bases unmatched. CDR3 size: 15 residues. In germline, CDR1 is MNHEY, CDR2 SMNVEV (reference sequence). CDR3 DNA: TGTGCCAGCAGTTTGTCCGGAGCGGGAGTGTACGAGCAGTACTTC. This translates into CASSLSGAGVYEQYF.